The present T cell receptor beta chain was sequenced within a study of identical twins. Study-level findings and limits: Compared with models, monozygotic twins showed more out-of-frame TCR alpha sharing. Out-of-frame alpha sequences shared between twins exhibited an excess of low generation probability.

This clonotype was seen more than once but under ten times. The antigen is unknown. The V gene end was trimmed by 11 bases and the J gene end by 3 bases; junction bases not matched to a gene: 3. The CDR3 totals 14 residues. MiXCR, run by TCRdb on the 5' RACE reads, gives a single entry per CDR3 protein. Of approximately 1.8 million distinct CDR3 sequences in the sample, less than 40% were seen once. The sequence was obtained from a newborn girl in good health. The chain recombines TRBV12-3 or TRBV12-4 with TRBJ2-1; 14 bases align to TRBD2. Sequenced input: cord blood. The CDR3 nucleotides read TGTGCCTGCGGGACTAGCGGGAGCTACAATGAGCAGTTCTTC. Encoded protein: CACGTSGSYNEQFF.